The following is a T cell receptor (beta chain) sequence with its context. What it binds is not known. Measured with immunoSEQ multiplex PCR; TCRdb has only the in-frame clones, and not every one. Of approximately 30,000 clones in the sample, over 75% were seen once. This sample was included in a study of tissue T cells after allogeneic stem cell transplantation. Study details: Of the grafts for graft-versus-host disease patients, several were unmodified and three CD34-selected. Every graft-versus-host disease patient had gastrointestinal disease and got several lines of graft-versus-host disease therapy. Findings and limits, study-wide: Only a limited share of tissue TCRs appeared in blood or spleen.

The V end lost 0 bases, the J end lost 9 bases, and 8 bases lay between the germline ends. The CDR3 totals 13 residues. Germline V gives CDR1 KGHDR, CDR2 SFDVKD. The chain carries TRBV24-1 and TRBJ2-1, with no clear D. Here the sequenced sample was blood, taken before transplantation. This receptor was identified in a woman between 18 and 50 years old who later had graft-versus-host disease after an allogeneic stem cell transplant. The CDR3 here is CATSDLQSSEQFF. The CDR3 DNA reads as TGTGCCACCAGTGATTTGCAATCGAGTGAGCAGTTCTTC.